The source of this T cell receptor beta chain is a study of shared clonotypes between healthy human individuals. Across the whole study: Each donor had three CD4 naive, three CD4 memory, two CD8 naive and one CD8 memory plate.

Study results and caveats: Larger richness was generally estimated for naive than memory subsets. Represented diversity (both genetic and exposure-history) was limited by the small number of donors.

Clones were read by immunoSEQ multiplex PCR, and TCRdb kept only the in-frame ones, dropping some. The table shows some 2,100,000 clones, with around 93% occurring only once. V was pared by 0 bases and J by 10 bases, with 12 bases of the junction left unmatched. From germline, CDR1 is LGHNA and CDR2 YSLEER. The CDR3 is made up of 16 amino acids. Of note for this clone: As yet, its antigen is unknown.

CD45RO-negative, CCR7-selected cells formed the naive CD8 fraction, which excluded terminally differentiated effector memory CD45RA+ cells. Donors were healthy HIV-negative adults without recent acute infections or vaccinations. The TCR comes from a man between 18 and 29 years old in good health. Some clones in this sample may be carry-over from other donors' samples. The chain recombines TRBV4-3 with TRBJ2-1; 7 nucleotides line up with TRBD2. The material sequenced was naive CD8+ T cells from PBMCs. The CDR3: CASSQEWLADHDEQFF. The CDR3 region has the DNA TGCGCCAGCAGCCAAGAATGGCTAGCGGACCATGACGAGCAGTTCTTC.